These 2 T cell receptor beta chains originate from one sample sequenced in a study of identical twins. One entry per CDR3 protein results from TCRdb running MiXCR on the 5' RACE reads. This sample has about 1.7 million distinct CDR3 sequences, with 32% found just once. The sample consisted of cord blood. All receptors come from a newborn girl in good health.

The chain couples TRBV10-3 to TRBJ1-1; 7 positions match TRBD1. Trimming removed 0 bases from V and 1 base from J; junction bases left unmatched: 2. Germline assignment: CDR1 ENHRY and CDR2 SYGVKD. The CDR3 contains 15 residues. As DNA, the CDR3 is TGTGCCATCAGTGAGTCGAACAGGGGGAACACTGAAGCTTTCTTT. Translating gives CAISESNRGNTEAFF.

The V and J genes are TRBV7-9 and TRBJ1-2, with TRBD1 matching 10 bases. CDR1 is SEHNR and CDR2 is FQNEAQ in the germline V gene (reference sequence). The CDR3 length is 17 residues. V was clipped by 4 bases and J by 0 bases; unmatched bases: 8. In nucleotides, the CDR3 is TGTGCCAGCAGCTGGCGACAGGGGGCCGTCTCTAACTATGGCTACACCTTC. It is translated as CASSWRQGAVSNYGYTF.